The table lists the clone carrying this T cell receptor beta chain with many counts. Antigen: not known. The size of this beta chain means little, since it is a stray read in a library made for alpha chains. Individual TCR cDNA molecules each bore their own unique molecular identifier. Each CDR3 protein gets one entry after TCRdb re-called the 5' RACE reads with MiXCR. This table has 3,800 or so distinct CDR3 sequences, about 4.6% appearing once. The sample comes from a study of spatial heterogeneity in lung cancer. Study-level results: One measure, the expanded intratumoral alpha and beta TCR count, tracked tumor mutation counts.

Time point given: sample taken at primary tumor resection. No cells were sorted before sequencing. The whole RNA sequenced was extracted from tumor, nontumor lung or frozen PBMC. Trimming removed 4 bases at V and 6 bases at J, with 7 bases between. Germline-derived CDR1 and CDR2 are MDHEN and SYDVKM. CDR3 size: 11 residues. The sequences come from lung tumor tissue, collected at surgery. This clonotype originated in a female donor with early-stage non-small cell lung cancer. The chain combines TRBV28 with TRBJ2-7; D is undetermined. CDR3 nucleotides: TGTGCCAGCAGTTGGGATGTCGAGCAGTACTTC. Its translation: CASSWDVEQYF.